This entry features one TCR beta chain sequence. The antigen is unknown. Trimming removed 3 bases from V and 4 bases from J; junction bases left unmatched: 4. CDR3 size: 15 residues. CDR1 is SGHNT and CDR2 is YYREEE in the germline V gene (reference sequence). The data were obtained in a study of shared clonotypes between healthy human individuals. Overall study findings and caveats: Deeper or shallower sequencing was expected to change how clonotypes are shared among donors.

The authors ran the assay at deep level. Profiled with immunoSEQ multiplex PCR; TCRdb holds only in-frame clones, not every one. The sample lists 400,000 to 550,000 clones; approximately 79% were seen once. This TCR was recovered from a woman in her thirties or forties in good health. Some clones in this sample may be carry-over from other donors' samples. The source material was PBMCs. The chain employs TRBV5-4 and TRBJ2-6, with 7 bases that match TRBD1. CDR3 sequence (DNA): TGTGCCAGCAGCTCAGACAGGGAGGGGGCCAACGTCCTGACTTTC. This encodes CASSSDREGANVLTF.